These 11 T cell receptor beta chains came from one sample sequenced in a study of T cell responses to AZD1222 COVID-19 vaccine. Assay: immunoSEQ multiplex PCR; the TCRdb copy retains only in-frame clones and omits some. The sample lists about 160,000 clones; approximately 90% were seen once. The sequencing used peripheral blood, collected 28 days after the second AZD1222 dose. These receptor sequences come from an adult who received the AZD1222 COVID-19 vaccine.

This chain connects TRBV19 to TRBJ1-4; maybe TRBD1 (5 bases). Germline assignment: CDR1 LNHDA and CDR2 SQIVND (reference sequence). V lost 9 bases and J lost 12, with 20 bases in between. There are 13 residues in the CDR3. CDR3 loop: CASSHGGGTQLFF. In DNA form, the CDR3 reads TGTGCCAGCTCTCATGGGGGAGGGACGCAACTGTTTTTT.

This chain connects TRBV6-5 to TRBJ2-7; 8 nucleotides line up with TRBD1. Germline CDR1 MNHEY, CDR2 SVGAGI. V lost 6 bases and J lost 3; bases outside the gene matches: 10. This CDR3 has 15 amino acids. The CDR3 spells CASSLTGEMVYEQYF. The CDR3 DNA is TGTGCCAGCAGCCTGACAGGGGAAATGGTCTACGAGCAGTACTTC.

The chain is built from TRBV13 and TRBJ2-3; tentatively, D is TRBD2 (6 bases). The CDR3 is 15 amino acids. Germline CDR1 is PRHDT and CDR2 is FYEKMQ (reference sequence). The V end lost 6 bases, the J end lost 5 bases, and 18 bases lay between the germline ends. This CDR3 is CASRLSPEAGDTQYF. The CDR3 DNA follows: TGTGCCAGCAGGCTCTCCCCGGAAGCGGGAGATACGCAGTATTTT.

The rearrangement links TRBV7-9 to TRBJ2-6; D is perhaps TRBD2 (5 bases). V was trimmed by 5 bases and J by 4 bases, leaving 21 bases between them. This CDR3 contains 18 residues. Germline V gene lookup returns CDR1 SEHNR and CDR2 FQNEAQ (reference sequence). The CDR3 region has the DNA TGTGCCAGCAGCCCCCCCCTGATTCGGGGATCCGGGGCCAACGTCCTGACTTTC. It is translated as CASSPPLIRGSGANVLTF.

The chain recombines TRBV11-2 with TRBJ1-6, with 8 positions matching TRBD1. The J segment lost 9 bases and the V segment lost 5 bases, leaving 18 bases of the junction unmatched. Germline-derived CDR1 and CDR2 are SGHAT and FQNNGV. There are 18 residues in the CDR3. The CDR3 reads CASSTSLGQGAFGSPLHF. In nucleotides, the CDR3 is TGTGCCAGCAGCACTTCACTCGGACAGGGAGCATTTGGTTCACCCCTCCACTTT.

The V gene is TRBV5-1, the J gene TRBJ1-2; possible D gene TRBD1, 5 bases. The germline V and J ends were trimmed by 3 bases and 7 bases, with 10 bases remaining between them. CDR1 and CDR2 (germline): SGHRS, YFSETQ. CDR3 length: 12 residues. In nucleotides, the CDR3 is TGCGCCAGCAGCTCCAGGGCGGGTGGCTACACCTTC. Translation: CASSSRAGGYTF. Together with reference TRBV5-1 and TRBJ1-2, the CDR3 gives the full variable domain: KAGVTQTPRYLIKTRGQQVTLSCSPISGHRSVSWYQQTPGQGLQFLFEYFSETQRNKGNFPGRFSGRQFSNSRSEMNVSTLELGDSALYLCASSSRAGGYTFGSGTRLTVV.

The chain recombines TRBV7-2 with TRBJ1-2; D not resolved. The CDR3 has 14 amino acids. The V gene lost 1 base and the J gene lost 6 bases, with 12 bases spanning the gap. CDR1 SGHTA and CDR2 FQGNSA come from the germline V gene. CDR3 coding DNA: TGTGCCAGCAGCTTAGTTGTAGAGAGTAATGGCTACACCTTC. The encoded protein is CASSLVVESNGYTF.

In this sample, this clone turned up a few times. The V gene is TRBV27, the J gene TRBJ2-1; possibly TRBD2 for D (5 bases). The germline CDR1 and CDR2 sequences are MNHEY and SMNVEV (reference sequence). The CDR3 spans 12 residues. Trimming left V 5 bases short and J 8 bases short, with 10 bases between. Here the CDR3 reads CASSISRDEQFF. The CDR3 nucleotides are TGTGCCAGCAGTATCTCGAGGGATGAGCAGTTCTTC.

This sequence joins TRBV7-8 and TRBJ1-3; tentative D call: TRBD1 (5 bases). The V and J ends lost 8 bases and 5 bases respectively, with 13 bases between them. The CDR3 is made up of 13 amino acids. The germline gives CDR1 SGHVS, CDR2 FQNEAQ. The CDR3 DNA reads TGTGCCAGCTGTCGGGGGGATCGAAACACCATATATTTT. Amino acids: CASCRGDRNTIYF.

This chain joins TRBV30 and TRBJ1-6, with D unclear. This CDR3 is 13 amino acids long. With 0 bases removed from V and 8 bases from J, the gap between germline ends came to 8 bases. The V gene's germline CDR1 is GTSNPN and CDR2 SVGIG (reference sequence). In DNA form, the CDR3 reads TGTGCCTGGAGTGTCCCCCCTTATTCACCCCTCCACTTT. Residues: CAWSVPPYSPLHF.

For the CDR3, the DNA is TGTGCCAGCAGCTTATCCCGCGACAGGGGGCGGGGGGAGCTGTTTTTT. The encoded protein is CASSLSRDRGRGELFF. J is TRBJ2-2 and V is TRBV7-2; 10 nucleotides agree with TRBD1. The ends lost 2 bases at V and 8 bases at J; junction bases unmatched: 8. CDR3 length: 16 residues. The germline gives CDR1 SGHTA, CDR2 FQGNSA.